These 10 T cell receptor beta chains were all obtained from the same sample, sequenced in a study of cytomegalovirus exposure and HLA in healthy donors. The study ran its PCR with 60 Vbeta and 13 Jbeta primers. Sequencing used immunoSEQ multiplex PCR; TCRdb keeps in-frame clones, though not all of them. Here the sample spans roughly 180,000 clones, almost 85% being singletons. Material for sequencing was PBMCs. Receptors originate from a boy between 10 and 17 years old in good health and CMV-seronegative.

This clone came up once. The chain carries TRBV2 and TRBJ1-1; D remains unclear. The CDR3 extends over 13 amino acids. Between the trimmed V and J ends, which lost 6 bases and 7 bases, there was a span of 15 bases. Germline loops: CDR1 SNHLY, CDR2 FYNNEI. The CDR3 is CASRYSGGYEAFF. CDR3 sequence (DNA): TGTGCCAGCAGGTACAGTGGAGGATATGAAGCTTTCTTT.

This clone turned up a few times. V gene TRBV2 combines with J gene TRBJ1-1; no clear D gene. Trimming took 3 bases from V and 2 from J, leaving 4 bases between them. CDR3 length: 12 residues. Germline CDR1 and CDR2: SNHLY and FYNNEI. The CDR3 sequence: CASSDHNTEAFF. DNA of the CDR3: TGTGCCAGCAGTGATCATAACACTGAAGCTTTCTTT.

The chain uses TRBV6-5 and TRBJ1-1, with 7 bases lining up with TRBD1. This CDR3 comprises 16 residues. Losses at the gene ends were 0 bases for V and 1 base for J; bases not matched to a gene: 5. CDR1 MNHEY and CDR2 SVGAGI come from the germline V gene. The CDR3 loop reads CASSYSKGQANTEAFF. The CDR3 coding sequence is TGTGCCAGCAGTTACTCGAAAGGACAGGCGAACACTGAAGCTTTCTTT.

This sequence joins TRBV6-1 and TRBJ1-5; no definite D call. This CDR3 has 15 residues. The ends were cut back, 2 bases at V and 4 bases at J, with 12 bases in the middle. Germline CDR1 MNHNS, CDR2 SASEGT. The DNA of the CDR3 is TGTGCCAGCAGTGAACGAGGTCGGGGAAATCAGCCCCAGCATTTT. Encoded protein: CASSERGRGNQPQHF.

A single count supports this clone. The J gene is TRBJ2-3, the V gene TRBV29-1; a possible D gene is TRBD2 (6 bases). Between the trimmed V and J ends, which lost 4 bases and 2 bases, there was a span of 10 bases. Germline V gives CDR1 SQVTM, CDR2 ANQGSEA. CDR3 length: 13 amino acids. For the CDR3, the DNA is TGCAGCGTTGGGGGGGAGTACACAGATACGCAGTATTTT. It yields the protein CSVGGEYTDTQYF.

V and J are TRBV6-1 and TRBJ2-7; the match to TRBD2 covers 7 bases. Per germline, CDR1 MNHNS and CDR2 SASEGT. The CDR3 has 15 amino acids. After removal of 0 bases from V and 2 bases from J, the junction contained 4 bases not matched to a gene. In DNA, the CDR3 is TGTGCCAGCAGTGAAGCGAGCGGGGCCCCCTACGAGCAGTACTTC. Protein sequence: CASSEASGAPYEQYF.

V gene TRBV6-4 combines with J gene TRBJ1-1, with D possibly matching TRBD1 (5 bases). There are 13 residues in the CDR3. V was trimmed by 5 bases and J by 2 bases, leaving 9 bases between them. The V gene's germline CDR1 is MRHNA and CDR2 SNTAGT. The CDR3 loop is CASSPTDNTEAFF. CDR3 nucleotide sequence: TGTGCCAGCAGTCCGACAGATAACACTGAAGCTTTCTTT.

This rearrangement joins TRBV29-1 to TRBJ2-1, with D possibly TRBD1 on 5 matching bases. Germline V CDR1 and CDR2: SQVTM, ANQGSEA. The CDR3 extends over 11 amino acids. Deletions cut 6 bases from V and 10 bases from J, with 13 bases between. For the CDR3, the DNA is TGCAGCGTGGGTGGGGCACCGGAGCAGTTCTTC. Amino acid sequence: CSVGGAPEQFF.

Turning to this clone: At one boundary the junction diverges from the germline segment, which might be a read error. The chain joins TRBV7-7 to TRBJ2-7; D may be TRBD2 (5 bases). Germline V gene sequence: CDR1 SSHAT, CDR2 FNYEAQ (reference sequence). The CDR3 is 14 residues long. CDR3 nucleotides: TGTGCTAGCAGCCGGACTGACCACACCTACGAGCAGTACTTC. Amino acids: CASSRTDHTYEQYF. The entire variable domain, with the rest obtained from reference TRBV7-7 and TRBJ2-7, is as follows: GAGVSQSPRYKVTKRGQDVTLRCDPISSHATLYWYQQALGQGPEFLTYFNYEAQPDKSGLPSDRFSAERPEGSISTLTIQRTEQRDSAMYRCASSRTDHTYEQYFGPGTRLTVT.

The V and J genes are TRBV4-3 and TRBJ2-1; perhaps TRBD2 as D (6 bases). The V and J ends lost 4 bases and 7 bases respectively, with 23 bases between them. Germline V gene data show CDR1 as LGHNA and CDR2 as YSLEER. The CDR3 loop spans 17 amino acids. The CDR3 DNA reads TGCGCCAGCAGCCCAGAACTTGGGCTGAGGGGAGGTAATGAGCAGTTCTTC. Its translation is CASSPELGLRGGNEQFF.